This T cell receptor beta chain emerged from a study of glioma-infiltrating T cells. The germline V gene encodes CDR1 DFQATT and CDR2 SNEGSKA (reference sequence). The CDR3 loop spans 13 amino acids. Trimming left V 6 bases short and J 0 bases short, with 11 bases between. The iRepertoire nested amplicon-rescue multiplex PCR amplified TCR alpha and beta CDR3s from RNA. TCRdb itself ran the multiplex PCR reads through MiXCR, one entry per CDR3 protein. This table has more than 110,000 distinct CDR3 sequences, 35% to 50% appearing once. The chain employs TRBV20-1 and TRBJ1-1; weak D call: TRBD1 (6 bases). The sequenced material came from glioma tissue, nonneoplastic brain tissue, or PBMCs (not recorded which). This TCR derives from a human donor with low-grade glioma or glioblastoma, undergoing nonglioma brain surgery, or in good health (not recorded which). Here the CDR3 reads CSAETGMNTEAFF. For the CDR3, the DNA is TGCAGTGCGGAAACAGGGATGAACACTGAAGCTTTCTTT.